The clone carrying this TCR beta chain has more than one count but fewer than ten. Its antigen is unknown. This specimen belongs to a study of OX40 agonist ivuxolimab in advanced cancers. Across the whole study: Patients in dose escalation had liver, melanoma, kidney or head and neck cancers. Eligibility admitted prior anti-PD-1, anti-PD-L1 or anti-CTLA-4 therapy; approximately 40% had some.

The CDR3 is made up of 15 amino acids. Germline V gives CDR1 MNHNS, CDR2 SASEGT. The germline V and J ends were trimmed by 2 bases and 3 bases, with 11 bases remaining between them. Produced via immunoSEQ multiplex PCR; TCRdb's table is partial and in-frame only. The table shows some 41,000 clones, with 85% to 90% occurring only once. Study-level results: Near-lowest levels of clonal expansion characterized partial responders at 0.1-3.0 mg/kg. At 0.1 to 3.0 mg/kg and by week 6, CD4+ and CD8+ T cells in the blood had expanded clonally.

This chain links TRBV6-1 with TRBJ1-5; no definite D call. Sample: CD4+ or CD8+ T cells sorted from blood, taken in a trial of the OX40 agonist ivuxolimab. This receptor was identified in an adult with an advanced solid tumor such as melanoma, head and neck, liver or kidney cancer. The CDR3 DNA follows: TGTGCCAGCAGTGAATCAGGTCGAGTCAATCAGCCCCAGCATTTT. This translates into CASSESGRVNQPQHF.